This is a list of T cell receptor beta chains from one sample in a study of breast tumors, draining lymph nodes, adjacent tissues. TCRdb independently ran MiXCR on the multiplex PCR reads; one entry per CDR3 protein. The profile shows about 200,000 distinct CDR3 sequences, approximately 31% of them singletons. Specimen: axillary lymph node tissue. The receptors originated from a female donor with breast cancer. Some clones in this sample may be carry-over from other donors' samples. Both conserved end residues are part of each CDR3. Not all rows give a size; the values are once, few, many and, for expanded clones, a class.

V gene	J gene	clone size	CDR3 protein
TRBV30	TRBJ1-2	many	CAWGRDYGYTF
TRBV5-1	TRBJ2-3	many	CASSLWGTSGTDTQYF
TRBV6-5	TRBJ2-3	many	CASRPTITDTQYF
TRBV29-1	TRBJ2-1	-	CSVERGDEQFF
TRBV12-3/TRBV12-4	TRBJ1-5	many	CASSLAGGSNQPQHF
TRBV5-8	TRBJ1-1	-	CASSLGQLPNTEAFF
TRBV13	TRBJ1-2	many	CASSLKGFGYTF
TRBV9	TRBJ1-6	-	CASSVDGGNNSPLHF
TRBV5-1	TRBJ2-3	-	CASRPGGGADTQYF
TRBV5-5	TRBJ2-3	many	CASSRDPTDTQYF
TRBV7-8	TRBJ2-7	many	CASSPRGTGAYEQYF
TRBV12-1	TRBJ2-5	many	CASSPDRGQETQYF
TRBV7-3	TRBJ2-7	-	CASLGAEQYF
TRBV6-2/TRBV6-3	TRBJ1-5	-	CASSEQGVFQPQHF
TRBV11-1	TRBJ2-7	many	CASSPLDRSYEQYF
TRBV7-2	TRBJ2-3	many	CASSLASRTDTQYF
TRBV30	TRBJ1-2	-	CAWSEGPANYGYTF
TRBV4-1	TRBJ2-3	many	CASSQGDRGTDTQYF
TRBV5-6	TRBJ2-3	-	CASSPNLASDTQYF
TRBV6-5	TRBJ1-2	few	CASTRGGDGYTF
TRBV5-1	TRBJ1-2	many	CASSSDSTGGGSYTF
TRBV27	TRBJ1-5	-	CASSKQDSLGPQHF
TRBV9	TRBJ1-1	-	CASSVGEGSTEAFF
TRBV6-5	TRBJ2-1	many	CASRVTGTGNNEQFF
TRBV20-1	TRBJ2-7	-	CSASRSTGGGYEQYF
TRBV5-5	TRBJ2-7	many	CASSRPGAYEQYF
TRBV7-2	TRBJ2-5	-	CASSPQGQGLETQYF
TRBV7-9	TRBJ2-5	-	CASSSLGPTARKETQYF
TRBV20-1	TRBJ2-1	-	CSASDSVSYTEQFF
TRBV6-2/TRBV6-3	TRBJ2-5	many	CASNRGTQYF
TRBV13	TRBJ2-3	many	CASSSRWEGPGDTQYF
TRBV24-1	TRBJ2-2	-	CATGCSWTTGELFF
TRBV28	TRBJ2-7	many	CASSLQGAGEQYF
TRBV19	TRBJ2-5	many	CASSMMRGETQYF
TRBV11-2	TRBJ2-7	many	CASSLAGGNEQYF
TRBV14	TRBJ2-3	many	CASSQGLGADTQYF
TRBV25-1	TRBJ2-2	-	CARVRPGELFF
TRBV2	TRBJ1-6	-	CASARTGVGNSPLHF
TRBV9	TRBJ2-5	many	CASSSRGRDALQETQYF
TRBV5-1	TRBJ2-1	many	CASSLYLGDNEQFF
TRBV20-1	TRBJ2-6	-	CSASLGRGHRSGANVLTF
TRBV2	TRBJ2-7	many	CASSDRTSGRYEQYF
TRBV20-1	TRBJ1-2	many	CSAPLRANYGYTF
TRBV3-1	TRBJ1-1	-	CASSQGTGMNTEAFF
TRBV29-1	TRBJ2-3	many	CSVDGTADTQYF
TRBV10-2	TRBJ1-1	few	CASSERSGAEAFF
TRBV6-6	TRBJ1-5	many	CASSYGRVRDQPQHF
TRBV20-1	TRBJ2-3	many	CSARVIESSTDTQYF
TRBV29-1	TRBJ2-3	many	CSVVGRGGIDTQYF
TRBV11-2	-	-	CASSFNTVPEAFF
TRBV7-2	TRBJ1-4	-	CASSLRGQGEKLFF
TRBV12-3/TRBV12-4	TRBJ1-3	many	CASHLGEGRNTIYF
TRBV5-1	TRBJ2-5	many	CASRTQLAAGGETQYF